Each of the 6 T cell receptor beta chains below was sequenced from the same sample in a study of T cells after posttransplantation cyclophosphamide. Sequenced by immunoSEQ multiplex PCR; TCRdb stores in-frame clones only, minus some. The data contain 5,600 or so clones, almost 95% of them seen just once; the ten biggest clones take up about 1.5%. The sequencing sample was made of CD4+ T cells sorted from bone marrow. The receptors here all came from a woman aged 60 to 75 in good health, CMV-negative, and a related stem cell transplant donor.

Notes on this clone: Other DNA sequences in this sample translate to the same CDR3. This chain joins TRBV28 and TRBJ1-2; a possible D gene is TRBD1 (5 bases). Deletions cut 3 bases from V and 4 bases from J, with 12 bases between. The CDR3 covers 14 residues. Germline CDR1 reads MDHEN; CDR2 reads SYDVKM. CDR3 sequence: CASSFPDRFYGYTF. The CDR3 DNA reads TGTGCCAGCAGTTTCCCTGACAGATTCTATGGCTACACCTTC.

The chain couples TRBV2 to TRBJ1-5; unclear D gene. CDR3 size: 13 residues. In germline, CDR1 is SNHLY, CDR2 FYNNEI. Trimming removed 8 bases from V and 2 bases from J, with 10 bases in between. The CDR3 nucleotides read TGTGCCAGCGTGCACATTCGCAATCAGCCCCAGCATTTT. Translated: CASVHIRNQPQHF.

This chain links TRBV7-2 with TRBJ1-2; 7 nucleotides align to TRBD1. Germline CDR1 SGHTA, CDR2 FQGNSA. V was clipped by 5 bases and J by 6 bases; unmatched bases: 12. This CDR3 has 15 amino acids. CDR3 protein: CASSPKGGTAHGYTF. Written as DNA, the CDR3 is TGTGCCAGCAGCCCCAAAGGTGGGACAGCCCATGGCTACACCTTC.

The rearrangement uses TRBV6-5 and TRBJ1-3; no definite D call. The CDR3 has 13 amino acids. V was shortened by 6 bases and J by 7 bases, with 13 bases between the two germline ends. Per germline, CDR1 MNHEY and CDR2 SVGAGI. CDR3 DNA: TGTGCCAGCAGCCCTCTGGTCAGGAACACCATATATTTT. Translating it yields CASSPLVRNTIYF.

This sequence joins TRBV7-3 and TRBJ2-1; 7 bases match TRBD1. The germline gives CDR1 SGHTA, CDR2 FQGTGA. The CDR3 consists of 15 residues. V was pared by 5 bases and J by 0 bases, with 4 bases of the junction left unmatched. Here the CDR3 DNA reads TGTGCCAGCAGCCCACAGGGGTACTCCTACAATGAGCAGTTCTTC. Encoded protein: CASSPQGYSYNEQFF.

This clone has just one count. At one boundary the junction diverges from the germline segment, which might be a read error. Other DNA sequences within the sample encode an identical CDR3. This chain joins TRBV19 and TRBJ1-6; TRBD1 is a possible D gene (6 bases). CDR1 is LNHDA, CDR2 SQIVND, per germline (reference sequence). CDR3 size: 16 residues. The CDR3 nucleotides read TGTGCCAGTAGTATGATTGGGGGCGCATATAATTCCCCCCTCCACTTT. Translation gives CASSMIGGAYNSPLHF.